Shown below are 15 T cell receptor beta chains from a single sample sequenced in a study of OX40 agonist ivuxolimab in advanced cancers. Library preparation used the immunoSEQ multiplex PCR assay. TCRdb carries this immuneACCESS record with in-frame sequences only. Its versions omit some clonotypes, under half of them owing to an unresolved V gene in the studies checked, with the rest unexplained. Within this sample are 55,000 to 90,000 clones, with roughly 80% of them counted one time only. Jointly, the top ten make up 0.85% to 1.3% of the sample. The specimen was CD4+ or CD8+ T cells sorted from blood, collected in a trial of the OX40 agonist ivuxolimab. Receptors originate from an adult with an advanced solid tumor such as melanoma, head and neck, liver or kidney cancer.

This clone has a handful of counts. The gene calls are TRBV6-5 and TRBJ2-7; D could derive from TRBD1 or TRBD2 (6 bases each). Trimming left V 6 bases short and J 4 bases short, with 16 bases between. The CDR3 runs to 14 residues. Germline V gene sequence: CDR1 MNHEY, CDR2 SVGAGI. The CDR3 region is CASRLGQGGYEQYF. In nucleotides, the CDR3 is TGTGCCAGCAGATTGGGTCAAGGGGGGTACGAGCAGTACTTC.

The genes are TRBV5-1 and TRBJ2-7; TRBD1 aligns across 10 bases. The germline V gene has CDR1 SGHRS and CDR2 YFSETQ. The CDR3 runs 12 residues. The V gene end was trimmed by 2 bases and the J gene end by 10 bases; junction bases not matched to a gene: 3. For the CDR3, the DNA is TGCGCCAGCAGCTTAGGGACAGGGGAACAGTACTTC. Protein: CASSLGTGEQYF.

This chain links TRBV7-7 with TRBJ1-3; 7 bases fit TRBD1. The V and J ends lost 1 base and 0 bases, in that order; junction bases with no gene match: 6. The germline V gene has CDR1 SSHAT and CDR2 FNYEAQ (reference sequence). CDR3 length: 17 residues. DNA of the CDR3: TGTGCCAGCAGCTTAGGAGGGACAGCGCTCTCTGGAAACACCATATATTTT. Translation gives CASSLGGTALSGNTIYF.

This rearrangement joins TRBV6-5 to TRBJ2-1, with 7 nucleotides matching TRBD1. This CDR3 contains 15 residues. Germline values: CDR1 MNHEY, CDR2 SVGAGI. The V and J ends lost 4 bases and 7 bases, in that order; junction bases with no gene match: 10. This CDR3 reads CASSLEGGRVNEQFF. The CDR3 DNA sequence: TGTGCCAGCAGTTTGGAAGGGGGCCGAGTAAATGAGCAGTTCTTC.

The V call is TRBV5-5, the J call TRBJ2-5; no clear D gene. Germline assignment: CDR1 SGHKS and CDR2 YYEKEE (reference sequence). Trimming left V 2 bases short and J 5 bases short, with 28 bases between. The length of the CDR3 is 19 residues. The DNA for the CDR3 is TGTGCCAGCAGCTTAACCGTTGGCTCGGCCTCCGCGCTACGGGAGACCCAGTACTTC. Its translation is CASSLTVGSASALRETQYF.

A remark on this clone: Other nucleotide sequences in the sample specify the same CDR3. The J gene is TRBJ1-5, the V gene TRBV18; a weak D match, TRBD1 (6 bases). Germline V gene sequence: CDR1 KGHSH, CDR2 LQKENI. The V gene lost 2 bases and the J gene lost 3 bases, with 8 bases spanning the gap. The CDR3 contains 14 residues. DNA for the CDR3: TGTGCCAGCTCACCAGGACAGCCCAATCAGCCCCAGCATTTT. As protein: CASSPGQPNQPQHF.

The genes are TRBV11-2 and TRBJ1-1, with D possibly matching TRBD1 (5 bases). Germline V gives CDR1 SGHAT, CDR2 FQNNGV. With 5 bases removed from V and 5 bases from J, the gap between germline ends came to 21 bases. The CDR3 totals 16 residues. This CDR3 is CASSRGTNFEGTEAFF. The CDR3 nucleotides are TGTGCCAGCAGCCGAGGGACGAACTTTGAAGGGACTGAAGCTTTCTTT.

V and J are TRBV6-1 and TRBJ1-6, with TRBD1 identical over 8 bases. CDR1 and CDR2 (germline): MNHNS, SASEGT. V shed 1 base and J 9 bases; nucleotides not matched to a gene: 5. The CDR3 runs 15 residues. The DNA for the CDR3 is TGTGCCAGCAGTGAAGATGGGACAGGCGGTTCACCCCTCCACTTT. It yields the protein CASSEDGTGGSPLHF.

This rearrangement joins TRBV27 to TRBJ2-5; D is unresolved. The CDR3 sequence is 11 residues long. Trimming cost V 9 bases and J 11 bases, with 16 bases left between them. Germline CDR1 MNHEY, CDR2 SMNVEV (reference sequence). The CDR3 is CARRFTSKQYF. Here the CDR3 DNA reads TGTGCCAGAAGGTTTACTTCGAAACAGTACTTC.

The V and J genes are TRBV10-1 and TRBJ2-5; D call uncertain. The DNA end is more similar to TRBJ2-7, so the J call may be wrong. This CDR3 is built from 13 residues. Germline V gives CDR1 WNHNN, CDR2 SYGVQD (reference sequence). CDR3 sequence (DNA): TGCGCCAGCAGTGTGGGAACAGCCTACGAGCAGTACTTC. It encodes CASSVGTAYEQYF.

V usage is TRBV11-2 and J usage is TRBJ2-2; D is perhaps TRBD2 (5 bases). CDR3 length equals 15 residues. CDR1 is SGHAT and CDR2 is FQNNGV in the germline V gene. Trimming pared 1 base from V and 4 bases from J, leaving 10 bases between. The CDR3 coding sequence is TGTGCCAGCAGCTTAGTGATGGACTTCACCGGGGAGCTGTTTTTT. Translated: CASSLVMDFTGELFF.

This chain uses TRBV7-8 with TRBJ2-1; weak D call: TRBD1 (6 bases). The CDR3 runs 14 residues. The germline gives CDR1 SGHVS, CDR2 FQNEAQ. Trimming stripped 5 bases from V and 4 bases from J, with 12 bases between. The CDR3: CASSSNGQYNEQFF. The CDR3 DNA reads TGTGCCAGCAGCAGTAACGGACAGTACAATGAGCAGTTCTTC.

CDR3 DNA: TGTGCCAGCAGGGCCGTTGTGGGACTAGCGGGGGGGCTTTCCAACGAGCAGTACTTC. It codes for CASRAVVGLAGGLSNEQYF. This sequence joins TRBV2 and TRBJ2-7; TRBD2 matches at 16 bases. The CDR3 consists of 19 residues. Germline CDR1 is SNHLY and CDR2 is FYNNEI. The V and J ends lost 6 bases and 5 bases, in that order; junction bases with no gene match: 16.

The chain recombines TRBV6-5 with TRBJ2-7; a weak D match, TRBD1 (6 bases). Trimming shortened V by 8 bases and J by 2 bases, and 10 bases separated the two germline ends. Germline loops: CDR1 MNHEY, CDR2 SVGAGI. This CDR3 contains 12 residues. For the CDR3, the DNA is TGTGCCAGCGGCAGGGACACCTACGAGCAGTACTTC. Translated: CASGRDTYEQYF.

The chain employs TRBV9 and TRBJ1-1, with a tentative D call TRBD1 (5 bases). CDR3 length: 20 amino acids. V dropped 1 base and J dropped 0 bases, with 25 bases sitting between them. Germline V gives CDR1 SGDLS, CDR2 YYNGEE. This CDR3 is CASSVSSSGGPWGMNTEAFF. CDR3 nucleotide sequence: TGTGCCAGCAGCGTATCCTCTTCCGGGGGTCCCTGGGGCATGAACACTGAAGCTTTCTTT.